This record concerns one TCR beta chain sequence. Its antigen is unidentified. This CDR3 contains 14 residues. The V gene's germline CDR1 is SGHDT and CDR2 YYEEEE. Germline trimming cut 3 bases from V and 2 bases from J; bases unmatched to any gene: 5. This record comes from a study of beta chain features in type 1 diabetes. Across the whole study: Healthy donors and patients showed comparable age, gender and cell yields. Study outcomes and limitations: VDJ junctions in type 1 diabetes patients carried more deletions and fewer insertions. Among all four CD4+ subsets, Type 1 diabetes patients had TCRB CDR3s that were moderately but significantly shorter. A closer apparent resemblance between naive, central memory and Treg TCRB repertoires was seen in patients than in healthy donors.

As every portion of the isolated RNA was reverse transcribed, the sequencing read expressed TCRB transcripts. This table comes from immunoSEQ multiplex PCR, and its TCRdb copy is limited to in-frame clones, with some not included. Of 65,000 to 85,000 clones listed, 45% to 50% were seen once; the top ten hold 0.55% to 0.8%. Using CD45RO/CCR7/CD25/CD127/CD95/CD27, CD4+ naive, central memory, regulatory and stem cell-like memory cells were sorted. The receptor was isolated from a man aged 30 to 45 with type 1 diabetes. Sequenced material: central memory CD4+ T cells from blood. The rearrangement links TRBV5-6 to TRBJ2-7, with 7 bases lining up with TRBD2. CDR3 amino acids: CASSYWTRTYEQYF. The DNA for the CDR3 is TGTGCCAGCAGCTATTGGACTAGGACCTACGAGCAGTACTTC.